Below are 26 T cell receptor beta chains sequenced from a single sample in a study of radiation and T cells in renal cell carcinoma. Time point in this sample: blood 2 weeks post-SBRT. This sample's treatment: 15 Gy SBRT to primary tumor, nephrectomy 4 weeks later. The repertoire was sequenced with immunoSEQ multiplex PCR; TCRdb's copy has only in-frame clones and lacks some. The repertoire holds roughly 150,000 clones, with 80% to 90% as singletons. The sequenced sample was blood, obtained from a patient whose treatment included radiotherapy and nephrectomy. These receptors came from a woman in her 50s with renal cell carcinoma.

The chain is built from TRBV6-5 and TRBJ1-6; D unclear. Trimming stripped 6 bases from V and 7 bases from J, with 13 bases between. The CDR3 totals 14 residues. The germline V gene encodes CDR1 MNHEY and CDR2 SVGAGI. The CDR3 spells CASSSPRTNSPLHF. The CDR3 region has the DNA TGTGCCAGCAGCTCGCCTCGGACCAATTCACCCCTCCACTTT.

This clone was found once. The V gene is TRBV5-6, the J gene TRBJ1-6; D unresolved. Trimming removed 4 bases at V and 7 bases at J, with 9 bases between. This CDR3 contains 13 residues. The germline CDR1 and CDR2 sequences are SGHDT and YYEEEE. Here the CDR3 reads CASSTGANSPLHF. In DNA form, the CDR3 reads TGTGCCAGCAGCACCGGAGCAAATTCACCCCTCCACTTT. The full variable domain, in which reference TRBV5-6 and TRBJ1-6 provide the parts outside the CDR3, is DAGVTQSPTHLIKTRGQQVTLRCSPKSGHDTVSWYQQALGQGPQFIFQYYEEEERQRGNFPDRFSGHQFPNYSSELNVNALLLGDSALYLCASSTGANSPLHFGNGTRLTVT.

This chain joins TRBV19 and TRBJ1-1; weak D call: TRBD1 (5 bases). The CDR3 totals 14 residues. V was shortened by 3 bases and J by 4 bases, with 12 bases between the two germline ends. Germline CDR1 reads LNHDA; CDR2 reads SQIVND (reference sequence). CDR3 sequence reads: CASSMGLGGTEAFF. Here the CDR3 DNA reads TGTGCCAGTAGTATGGGGTTGGGGGGCACTGAAGCTTTCTTT.

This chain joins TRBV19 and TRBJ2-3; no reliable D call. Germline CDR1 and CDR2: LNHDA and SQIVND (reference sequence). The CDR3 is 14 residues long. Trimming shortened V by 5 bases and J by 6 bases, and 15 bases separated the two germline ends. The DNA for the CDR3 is TGTGCCAGTAGTTTCTTTACTGGACCGGATACGCAGTATTTT. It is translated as CASSFFTGPDTQYF.

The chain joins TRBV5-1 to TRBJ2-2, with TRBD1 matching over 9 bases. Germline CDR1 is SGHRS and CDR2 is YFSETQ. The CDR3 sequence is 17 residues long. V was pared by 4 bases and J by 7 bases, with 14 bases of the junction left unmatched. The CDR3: CASSLPGQGIFFGELFF. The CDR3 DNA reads TGCGCCAGCAGCCTTCCGGGACAGGGTATTTTTTTCGGGGAGCTGTTTTTT.

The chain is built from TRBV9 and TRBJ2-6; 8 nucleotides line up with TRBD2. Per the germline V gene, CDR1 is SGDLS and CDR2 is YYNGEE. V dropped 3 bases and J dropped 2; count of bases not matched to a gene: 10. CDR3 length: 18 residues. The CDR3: CASSDPGGGIPGANVLTF. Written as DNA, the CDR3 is TGTGCCAGCAGCGACCCCGGGGGGGGGATCCCTGGGGCCAACGTCCTGACTTTC.

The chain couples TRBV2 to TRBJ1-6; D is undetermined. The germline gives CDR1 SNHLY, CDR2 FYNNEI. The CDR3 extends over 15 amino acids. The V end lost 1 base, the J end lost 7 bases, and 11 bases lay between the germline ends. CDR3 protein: CASSEVRRTNSPLHF. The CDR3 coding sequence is TGTGCCAGCAGTGAAGTTCGGAGAACCAATTCACCCCTCCACTTT.

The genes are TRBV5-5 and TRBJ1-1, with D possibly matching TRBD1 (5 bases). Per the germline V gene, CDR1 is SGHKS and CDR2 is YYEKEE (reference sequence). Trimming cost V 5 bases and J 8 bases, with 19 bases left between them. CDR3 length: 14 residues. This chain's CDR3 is CASSRGHAPLEAFF. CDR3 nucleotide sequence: TGTGCCAGCAGTAGGGGTCACGCTCCCCTAGAAGCTTTCTTT.

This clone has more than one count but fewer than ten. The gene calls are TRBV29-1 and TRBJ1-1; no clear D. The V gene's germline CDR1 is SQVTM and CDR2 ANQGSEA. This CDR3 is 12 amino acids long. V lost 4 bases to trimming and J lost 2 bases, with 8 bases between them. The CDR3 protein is CSVGLGNTEAFF. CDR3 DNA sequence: TGCAGCGTTGGTCTGGGTAACACTGAAGCTTTCTTT.

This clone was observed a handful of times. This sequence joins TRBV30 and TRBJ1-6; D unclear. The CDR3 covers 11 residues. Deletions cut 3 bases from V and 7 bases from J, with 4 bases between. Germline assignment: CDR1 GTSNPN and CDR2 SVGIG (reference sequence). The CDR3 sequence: CAWSSNSPLHF. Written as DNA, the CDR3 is TGTGCCTGGAGCTCGAATTCACCCCTCCACTTT.

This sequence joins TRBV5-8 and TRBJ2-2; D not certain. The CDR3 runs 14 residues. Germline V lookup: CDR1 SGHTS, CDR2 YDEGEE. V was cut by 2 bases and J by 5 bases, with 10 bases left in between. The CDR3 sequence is CASSLGIQTGELFF. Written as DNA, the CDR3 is TGTGCCAGCAGCTTAGGTATTCAGACCGGGGAGCTGTTTTTT.

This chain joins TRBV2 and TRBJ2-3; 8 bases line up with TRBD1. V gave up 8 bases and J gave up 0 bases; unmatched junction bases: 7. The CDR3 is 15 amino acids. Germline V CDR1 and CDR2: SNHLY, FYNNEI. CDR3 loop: CASGGQGTSTDTQYF. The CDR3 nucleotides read TGTGCCAGCGGAGGACAGGGAACTAGCACAGATACGCAGTATTTT.

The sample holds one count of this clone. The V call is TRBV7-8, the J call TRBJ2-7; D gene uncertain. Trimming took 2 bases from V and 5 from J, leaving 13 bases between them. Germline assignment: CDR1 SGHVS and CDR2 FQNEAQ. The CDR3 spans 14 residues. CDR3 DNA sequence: TGTGCCAGCAGCTTAATTCCCACCACTCACGAGCAGTACTTC. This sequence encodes CASSLIPTTHEQYF.

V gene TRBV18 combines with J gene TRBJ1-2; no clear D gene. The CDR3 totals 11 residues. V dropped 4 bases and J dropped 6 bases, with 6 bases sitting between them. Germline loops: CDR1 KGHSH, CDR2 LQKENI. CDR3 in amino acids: CASSQGNGYTF. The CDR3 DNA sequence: TGTGCCAGCTCACAGGGAAATGGCTACACCTTC.

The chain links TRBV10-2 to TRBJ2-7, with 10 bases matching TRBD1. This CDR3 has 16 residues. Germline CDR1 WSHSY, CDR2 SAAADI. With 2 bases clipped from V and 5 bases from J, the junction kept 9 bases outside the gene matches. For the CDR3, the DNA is TGCGCCAGCAGTGAGATTCCGGGACAGGGGTTCGACGAGCAGTACTTC. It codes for CASSEIPGQGFDEQYF.

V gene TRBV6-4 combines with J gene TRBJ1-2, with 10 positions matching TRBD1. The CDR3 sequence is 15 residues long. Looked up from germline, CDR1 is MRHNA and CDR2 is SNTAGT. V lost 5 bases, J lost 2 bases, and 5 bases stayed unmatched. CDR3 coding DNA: TGTGCCAGCAGTACCGGGACAGGGGAGAACTATGGCTACACCTTC. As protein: CASSTGTGENYGYTF.

The CDR3 region is CASNSPGQGSNYGYTF. The CDR3 coding sequence is TGTGCCAGCAACAGCCCGGGACAGGGTTCTAACTATGGCTACACCTTC. The chain joins TRBV7-2 to TRBJ1-2; 9 bases are a match to TRBD1. The CDR3 totals 16 residues. V was clipped by 7 bases and J by 0 bases; unmatched bases: 9. Per germline, CDR1 SGHTA and CDR2 FQGNSA.

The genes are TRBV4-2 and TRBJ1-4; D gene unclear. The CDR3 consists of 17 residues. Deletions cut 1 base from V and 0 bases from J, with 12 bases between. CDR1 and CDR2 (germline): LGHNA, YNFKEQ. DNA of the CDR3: TGTGCCAGCAGCCAAGGGGTGCTCGGGGCAACTAATGAAAAACTGTTTTTT. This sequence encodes CASSQGVLGATNEKLFF.

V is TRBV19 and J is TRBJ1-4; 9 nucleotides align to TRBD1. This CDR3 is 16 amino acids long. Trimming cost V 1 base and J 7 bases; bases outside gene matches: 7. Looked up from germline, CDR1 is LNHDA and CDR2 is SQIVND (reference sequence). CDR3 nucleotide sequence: TGTGCCAGTAGTATAGGGGGACAGGGAGGATTTGAAAAACTGTTTTTT. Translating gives CASSIGGQGGFEKLFF.

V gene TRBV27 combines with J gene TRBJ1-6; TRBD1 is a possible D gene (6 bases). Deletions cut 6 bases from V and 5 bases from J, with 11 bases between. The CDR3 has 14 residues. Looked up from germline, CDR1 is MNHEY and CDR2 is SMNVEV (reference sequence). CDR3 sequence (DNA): TGTGCCAGCAGGAGCCAGGGGAATAATTCACCCCTCCACTTT. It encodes CASRSQGNNSPLHF.

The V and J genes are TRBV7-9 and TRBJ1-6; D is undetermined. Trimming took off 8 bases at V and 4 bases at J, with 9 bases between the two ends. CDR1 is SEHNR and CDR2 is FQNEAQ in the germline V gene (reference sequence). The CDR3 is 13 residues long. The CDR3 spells CASSAGYNSPLHF. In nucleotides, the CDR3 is TGTGCCAGCTCGGCGGGTTATAATTCACCCCTCCACTTT.

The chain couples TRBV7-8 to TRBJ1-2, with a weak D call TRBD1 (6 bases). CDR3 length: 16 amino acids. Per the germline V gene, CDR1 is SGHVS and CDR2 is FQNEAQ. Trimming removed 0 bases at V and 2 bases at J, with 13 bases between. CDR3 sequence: CASSLAPPGANYGYTF. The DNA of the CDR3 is TGTGCCAGCAGCTTAGCGCCCCCGGGGGCGAACTATGGCTACACCTTC.

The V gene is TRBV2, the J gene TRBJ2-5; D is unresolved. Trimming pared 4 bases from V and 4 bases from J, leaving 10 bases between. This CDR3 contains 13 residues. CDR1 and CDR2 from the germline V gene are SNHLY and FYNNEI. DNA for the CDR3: TGTGCCAGCAGTGTAGGAAGGGCAGAGACCCAGTACTTC. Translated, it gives CASSVGRAETQYF.

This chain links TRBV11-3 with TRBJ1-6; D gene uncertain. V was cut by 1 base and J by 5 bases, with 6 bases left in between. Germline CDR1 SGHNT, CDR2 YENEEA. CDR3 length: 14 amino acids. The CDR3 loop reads CASSLGGNNSPLHF. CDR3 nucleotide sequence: TGTGCCAGCAGCTTAGGAGGGAATAATTCACCCCTCCACTTT.

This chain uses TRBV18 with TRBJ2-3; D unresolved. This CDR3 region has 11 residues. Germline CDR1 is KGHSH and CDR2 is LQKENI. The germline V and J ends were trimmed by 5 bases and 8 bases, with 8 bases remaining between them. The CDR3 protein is CASSEVGTQYF. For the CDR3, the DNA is TGTGCCAGCTCAGAAGTGGGTACGCAGTATTTT.

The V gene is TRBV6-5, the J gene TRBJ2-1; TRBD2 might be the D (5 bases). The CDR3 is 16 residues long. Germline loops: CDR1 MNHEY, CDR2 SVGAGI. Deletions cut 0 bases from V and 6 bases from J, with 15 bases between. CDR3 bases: TGTGCCAGCAGTTACTCCTCTGGACTCGAGGGCAATGAGCAGTTCTTC. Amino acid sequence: CASSYSSGLEGNEQFF.